These 27 T cell receptor beta chains share one sample of origin, sequenced in a study of blood T cells in healthy people across ages. Primers used in a second PCR of about 7 to 11 cycles were a sample-barcoded 5' primer and a J-beta primer mix. MiXCR, run by TCRdb on the 5' RACE reads, gives a single entry per CDR3 protein. The sample carries under 2,000,000 distinct CDR3 sequences, roughly 49% recorded once. Sample: blood. These receptors originate from a woman aged 35 to 49 in good health.

The V gene is TRBV9, the J gene TRBJ2-1, with 11 positions matching TRBD1. Germline CDR1 SGDLS, CDR2 YYNGEE. Trimming at V came to 6 bases and at J to 8 bases, leaving 7 bases not matched to a gene. This CDR3 has 14 residues. This chain's CDR3 is CASTLGQGAYEQFF. In DNA form, the CDR3 reads TGTGCCAGCACCTTAGGACAGGGGGCTTATGAGCAGTTCTTC.

The chain links TRBV9 to TRBJ1-1; tentatively, D is TRBD1 (5 bases). The CDR3 runs 15 residues. V lost 0 bases, J lost 4 bases, and 13 bases lay in between. The germline gives CDR1 SGDLS, CDR2 YYNGEE. The CDR3 here is CASSVAGDRGTEAFF. CDR3 nucleotide sequence: TGTGCCAGCAGCGTAGCTGGGGACCGCGGCACTGAAGCTTTCTTT.

The chain links TRBV21-1 to TRBJ2-5; the tabulated D call, TRBD1, remains unverified against the DNA. TRBV21-1 is recorded as a pseudogene. The CDR3 has 15 amino acids. The DNA of the CDR3 is TGTGCCAGCGGCATTTACGTGACAGGGGAAGAGACCCAGTACTTC. This encodes CASGIYVTGEETQYF.

The J gene is TRBJ2-1, the V gene TRBV7-9, with D possibly being TRBD1 or TRBD2 (5 bases each). This CDR3 has 18 amino acids. V was pared by 3 bases and J by 1 base, with 19 bases between. Germline-derived CDR1 and CDR2 are SEHNR and FQNEAQ (reference sequence). The CDR3 protein is CASSFQLQGRGSYNEQFF. As DNA, the CDR3 is TGTGCCAGCAGCTTTCAGCTTCAGGGTCGAGGGTCCTACAATGAGCAGTTCTTC.

This clonotype was found many times. V usage is TRBV4-2 and J usage is TRBJ2-5; no clear D. The length of the CDR3 is 13 residues. The V end was cut by 1 base, the J end by 5 bases, with 8 bases between. The germline V gene has CDR1 LGHNA and CDR2 YNFKEQ. CDR3 bases: TGTGCCAGCAGCCAAGTCTTAGGGGAGACCCAGTACTTC. It is translated as CASSQVLGETQYF.

V gene TRBV11-2 combines with J gene TRBJ2-7, with a tentative D call TRBD2 (7 bases). CDR1 SGHAT and CDR2 FQNNGV come from the germline V gene. The length of the CDR3 is 15 residues. V was clipped by 3 bases and J by 3 bases, with 15 bases between them. CDR3: CASSFGRGVLYEQYF. CDR3 sequence (DNA): TGTGCCAGCAGCTTTGGGAGGGGGGTGCTCTACGAGCAGTACTTC.

The rearrangement links TRBV18 to TRBJ1-2; 7 nucleotides agree with TRBD1. Germline lookup yields CDR1 KGHSH and CDR2 LQKENI. The junction had 6 bases not matched to a gene; V was cut back by 8 bases and J by 6 bases. CDR3 size: 12 residues. The CDR3 here is CASAPQGHGYTF. The CDR3 DNA reads TGTGCCAGCGCGCCACAGGGGCATGGCTACACCTTC. Full variable domain (rest looked up from reference TRBV18 and TRBJ1-2): NAGVMQNPRHLVRRRGQEARLRCSPMKGHSHVYWYRQLPEEGLKFMVYLQKENIIDESGMPKERFSAEFPKEGPSILRIQQVVRGDSAAYFCASAPQGHGYTFGSGTRLTVV.

This rearrangement joins TRBV6-6 to TRBJ2-5; D possibly matches TRBD1 or TRBD2 (5 bases each). Deletions cut 5 bases from V and 7 bases from J, with 17 bases between. The CDR3 consists of 14 residues. Germline V gives CDR1 MNHNY, CDR2 SVGAGI (reference sequence). The CDR3 DNA follows: TGTGCCAGCAGTCCCTCGGGGCAGTCAGGGACCCAGTACTTC. Protein product: CASSPSGQSGTQYF.

The CDR3 DNA reads as TGTGCCAGCAGCCAAGAAACAGGGAATAACTATGGCTACACCTTC. As protein: CASSQETGNNYGYTF. The V call is TRBV4-2, the J call TRBJ1-2; weak D call: TRBD1 (6 bases). The V gene lost 0 bases and the J gene lost 1 base, with 9 bases spanning the gap. CDR1 and CDR2 from the germline V gene are LGHNA and YNFKEQ. This CDR3 has 15 amino acids.

The chain joins TRBV7-9 to TRBJ2-5, with D perhaps TRBD1 or TRBD2 (5 bases each). Germline V gene data show CDR1 as SEHNR and CDR2 as FQNEAQ (reference sequence). This CDR3 spans 18 amino acids. The V gene lost 5 bases and the J gene lost 1 base, with 23 bases spanning the gap. CDR3 amino acids: CASSQGWGRNESQETQYF. The CDR3 bases are TGTGCCAGCAGCCAGGGTTGGGGACGAAACGAATCCCAAGAGACCCAGTACTTC.

The genes are TRBV4-3 and TRBJ2-1, with D unresolved. This CDR3 comprises 17 residues. Trimming cost V 0 bases and J 2 bases, with 14 bases left between them. Germline assignment: CDR1 LGHNA and CDR2 YSLEER. CDR3: CASSQEAKIRAYNEQFF. The CDR3, as DNA: TGCGCCAGCAGCCAAGAAGCAAAGATCCGGGCCTACAATGAGCAGTTCTTC.

The chain combines TRBV18 with TRBJ2-5; D is tentatively TRBD1 or TRBD2 (6 bases each). Looked up from germline, CDR1 is KGHSH and CDR2 is LQKENI. The CDR3 contains 15 residues. V was shortened by 0 bases and J by 4 bases, with 12 bases between the two germline ends. CDR3 nucleotide sequence: TGTGCCAGCTCACCACCGGGGGGCGCACCAGAGACCCAGTACTTC. Encoded protein: CASSPPGGAPETQYF. Full variable domain (remainder filled in from reference TRBV18 and TRBJ2-5): NAGVMQNPRHLVRRRGQEARLRCSPMKGHSHVYWYRQLPEEGLKFMVYLQKENIIDESGMPKERFSAEFPKEGPSILRIQQVVRGDSAAYFCASSPPGGAPETQYFGPGTRLLVL.

The genes are TRBV11-2 and TRBJ2-7, with 7 bases fitting TRBD2. This CDR3 has 15 residues. The germline CDR1 and CDR2 sequences are SGHAT and FQNNGV. Germline trimming cut 3 bases from V and 2 bases from J; bases unmatched to any gene: 7. CDR3 nucleotide sequence: TGTGCCAGCAGCTTGGGAGGGTCCGTGGCCTACGAGCAGTACTTC. Translated, it gives CASSLGGSVAYEQYF.

This chain joins TRBV7-9 and TRBJ2-5; D is unresolved. The CDR3 is 12 residues long. Germline CDR1 and CDR2: SEHNR and FQNEAQ (reference sequence). Trimming cost V 8 bases and J 5 bases, with 12 bases left between them. For the CDR3, the DNA is TGTGCCAGCCTCCCAGCGTCGGAGACCCAGTACTTC. Its translation: CASLPASETQYF.

This chain connects TRBV5-1 to TRBJ2-7; D might be TRBD1 (7 bases). This CDR3 is built from 16 residues. Germline V CDR1 and CDR2: SGHRS, YFSETQ. Trimming cost V 3 bases and J 1 base, with 17 bases left between them. The CDR3 is CASSSRGDWASYEQYF. DNA of the CDR3: TGCGCCAGCAGCTCCAGGGGGGATTGGGCTTCCTACGAGCAGTACTTC.

The chain recombines TRBV7-9 with TRBJ2-4; D is possibly TRBD1 (6 bases). This CDR3 spans 13 amino acids. Germline V CDR1 and CDR2: SEHNR, FQNEAQ (reference sequence). Trimming took off 5 bases at V and 8 bases at J, with 13 bases between the two ends. The CDR3 region has the DNA TGTGCCAGCAGCCCCTGGGACACGGACATTCAGTACTTC. Protein product: CASSPWDTDIQYF. The full variable domain, in which reference TRBV7-9 and TRBJ2-4 provide the parts outside the CDR3, is DTGVSQNPRHKITKRGQNVTFRCDPISEHNRLYWYRQTLGQGPEFLTYFQNEAQLEKSRLLSDRFSAERPKGSFSTLEIQRTEQGDSAMYLCASSPWDTDIQYFGAGTRLSVL.

The chain joins TRBV7-2 to TRBJ2-3, with D tentatively TRBD2 (7 bases). The germline CDR1 and CDR2 sequences are SGHTA and FQGNSA. The CDR3 contains 16 residues. V was cut by 5 bases and J by 0 bases, with 15 bases left in between. CDR3 region: CASSPMGGASTDTQYF. CDR3 nucleotides: TGTGCCAGCAGCCCCATGGGGGGGGCTAGCACAGATACGCAGTATTTT. Full variable domain (missing parts from reference TRBV7-2 and TRBJ2-3): GAGVSQSPSNKVTEKGKDVELRCDPISGHTALYWYRQSLGQGLEFLIYFQGNSAPDKSGLPSDRFSAERTGGSVSTLTIQRTQQEDSAVYLCASSPMGGASTDTQYFGPGTRLTVL.

The rearrangement uses TRBV2 and TRBJ2-1; 7 nucleotides align to TRBD1. The CDR3 extends over 16 amino acids. The germline V gene encodes CDR1 SNHLY and CDR2 FYNNEI. V trimming: 6 bases; J trimming: 0 bases; junction bases outside the gene matches: 8. CDR3 nucleotides: TGTGCCAGCAGCGGTACAGGGGTTAGCTCCTACAATGAGCAGTTCTTC. Translation gives CASSGTGVSSYNEQFF.

This clonotype was seen a few times. This sequence joins TRBV5-6 and TRBJ2-7; the D is unclear. Germline-derived CDR1 and CDR2 are SGHDT and YYEEEE. V was cut by 3 bases and J by 6 bases, with 16 bases left in between. The CDR3 runs 14 residues. CDR3 sequence: CASSSMVEDTEQYF. CDR3 nucleotide sequence: TGTGCCAGCAGCTCCATGGTTGAGGATACCGAGCAGTACTTC.

In its sample, this clonotype was seen a few times. The chain links TRBV24-1 to TRBJ2-1, with 9 bases fitting TRBD2. Trimming removed 10 bases from V and 2 bases from J; junction bases left unmatched: 5. Germline-derived CDR1 and CDR2 are KGHDR and SFDVKD. CDR3 length: 14 residues. CDR3 sequence (DNA): TGTGCCACGCGGGGGGGGGCTGCCTACAATGAGCAGTTCTTC. The encoded protein is CATRGGAAYNEQFF.

The chain combines TRBV7-2 with TRBJ2-3, with D possibly being TRBD2 (6 bases). Trimming took off 4 bases at V and 2 bases at J, with 13 bases between the two ends. Germline loops: CDR1 SGHTA, CDR2 FQGNSA. This CDR3 has 15 amino acids. CDR3 region: CASSSRLGSTDTQYF. CDR3 bases: TGTGCCAGCAGCTCCCGACTAGGTTCCACAGATACGCAGTATTTT.

This clonotype was observed a handful of times. This chain uses TRBV9 with TRBJ1-2; D is unresolved. The V end was cut by 7 bases, the J end by 5 bases, with 18 bases between. This CDR3 has 14 amino acids. Germline V gene sequence: CDR1 SGDLS, CDR2 YYNGEE. CDR3 sequence (DNA): TGTGCCAGCTCCGTGGACGCCTCGGCTTATGGCTACACCTTC. It yields the protein CASSVDASAYGYTF. The full variable domain, its missing parts supplied by reference TRBV9 and TRBJ1-2, is DSGVTQTPKHLITATGQRVTLRCSPRSGDLSVYWYQQSLDQGLQFLIQYYNGEERAKGNILERFSAQQFPDLHSELNLSSLELGDSALYFCASSVDASAYGYTFGSGTRLTVV.

V and J are TRBV5-4 and TRBJ2-5; 8 bases map to TRBD2. The CDR3 contains 15 residues. Per the germline V gene, CDR1 is SGHNT and CDR2 is YYREEE (reference sequence). The junction had 9 bases not matched to a gene; V was cut back by 4 bases and J by 4 bases. The CDR3, as DNA: TGTGCCAGCAGCAACCCCGGGGGGGCAGGAGAGACCCAGTACTTC. This encodes CASSNPGGAGETQYF.

V and J are TRBV5-1 and TRBJ1-1; D not certain. This CDR3 region has 15 residues. Looked up from germline, CDR1 is SGHRS and CDR2 is YFSETQ. V lost 4 bases and J 4 bases, leaving 17 bases between the germline ends. Written as DNA, the CDR3 is TGCGCCAGCAGCCCAGGACGCCTCTTGGGCACTGAAGCTTTCTTT. Amino acid sequence: CASSPGRLLGTEAFF. Full variable domain (missing parts from reference TRBV5-1 and TRBJ1-1): KAGVTQTPRYLIKTRGQQVTLSCSPISGHRSVSWYQQTPGQGLQFLFEYFSETQRNKGNFPGRFSGRQFSNSRSEMNVSTLELGDSALYLCASSPGRLLGTEAFFGQGTRLTVV.

The rearrangement uses TRBV12-3 or TRBV12-4 and TRBJ2-4, with unresolved D. Matching the DNA end better, TRBJ2-7 makes the J call doubtful. This CDR3 has 15 residues. Here the CDR3 reads CASSSAGATRYEQYF. As DNA, the CDR3 is TGTGCCAGCAGTTCAGCCGGAGCGACGAGATACGAGCAGTACTTC.

In this sample, this clonotype turned up a few times. The chain recombines TRBV20-1 with TRBJ1-2, with TRBD1 as a possible D gene (5 bases). Trimming took 6 bases from V and 5 from J, leaving 16 bases between them. The length of the CDR3 is 13 residues. The germline V gene has CDR1 DFQATT and CDR2 SNEGSKA (reference sequence). The CDR3 DNA is TGCAGTGCAGACAGCCGTACTAGTTATGGCTACACCTTC. Its protein is CSADSRTSYGYTF.

In its sample, this clonotype was seen a few times. V and J are TRBV4-3 and TRBJ2-1; a possible D gene is TRBD2 (6 bases). The CDR3 is 14 amino acids. Germline lookup yields CDR1 LGHNA and CDR2 YSLEER. V lost 1 base and J lost 12, with 16 bases in between. CDR3 coding DNA: TGCGCCAGCAGCCAAGGCGGCGGATCCGGGGGGCAGTTCTTC. It specifies CASSQGGGSGGQFF.